This T cell receptor beta chain comes out of a study of blood T cell repertoires in COVID-19. Whole-study context: Samples of COVID-19 (acute and convalescent) were obtained from the United States, Italy and Spain. Sample material is recorded as cDNA or gDNA derived from T cells, B-cell-depleted T cells, or PBMCs.

Seattle patient enrollment occurred during active infection, with longitudinal follow-up thereafter. Trimming took 5 bases from V and 7 from J, leaving 11 bases between them. There are 12 residues in the CDR3. Germline V CDR1 and CDR2: SGHVS, FQNEAQ. This clone was detected a few times. Sequencing was performed with immunoSEQ multiplex PCR; in TCRdb, only in-frame clones are kept and a portion is missing. Among under 95,000 clones listed, 85% were seen once. The specimen was peripheral blood. This TCR was recovered from a middle-aged man with COVID-19, enrolled during active disease. The V and J genes are TRBV7-8 and TRBJ1-1; D possibly corresponds to TRBD1 (6 bases). The CDR3 nucleotides are TGTGCCAGCAGCCTACAGGGTAATGAAGCTTTCTTT. Translating it yields CASSLQGNEAFF.